Listed here are 31 T cell receptor beta chains from one sample, sequenced in a study of CD8+ T cells in alopecia areata. Described treatment: oral pan-JAK inhibitor, 5-10 mg twice daily. The sequencing template was cDNA reverse transcribed from extracted RNA. TCRdb's table, derived via immunoSEQ multiplex PCR, lists solely in-frame clones and lacks some. Here the sample spans 250,000 to 300,000 clones, 58% being singletons. Source: CD4+ T cells sorted from blood, taken at week 24, from a patient treated with tofacitinib. The receptors originated from a human donor with alopecia areata.

The chain carries TRBV30 and TRBJ1-2, with a weak D call TRBD1 (5 bases). Between the trimmed V and J ends, which lost 3 bases and 9 bases, there was a span of 8 bases. This CDR3 spans 10 amino acids. Germline V lookup: CDR1 GTSNPN, CDR2 SVGIG (reference sequence). The CDR3 DNA reads as TGTGCCTGGAGGCAGGGTAGCTACACCTTC. It yields the protein CAWRQGSYTF.

In this sample, this clone turned up a few times. The V and J genes are TRBV5-1 and TRBJ1-5; D not certain. The CDR3 contains 14 residues. The V and J ends lost 3 bases and 4 bases respectively, with 11 bases between them. The germline CDR1 and CDR2 sequences are SGHRS and YFSETQ. DNA of the CDR3: TGCGCCAGCAGCTGGTCGATGGAAAATCAGCCCCAGCATTTT. Amino acids: CASSWSMENQPQHF.

The chain carries TRBV29-1 and TRBJ2-5; D assignment may be TRBD1 or TRBD2 (5 bases each). The CDR3 spans 14 residues. In germline, CDR1 is SQVTM, CDR2 ANQGSEA. The V end was cut by 4 bases, the J end by 5 bases, with 17 bases between. CDR3 DNA sequence: TGCAGCGTTGTTGAGGGGACCCCGCGGGAGACCCAGTACTTC. This translates into CSVVEGTPRETQYF.

The rearrangement uses TRBV5-1 and TRBJ1-6; D may be TRBD1 (6 bases). The CDR3 totals 15 residues. Trimming stripped 1 base from V and 7 bases from J, with 12 bases between. CDR1 SGHRS and CDR2 YFSETQ come from the germline V gene. The CDR3 region is CASSLNPGHNSPLHF. The CDR3 region has the DNA TGCGCCAGCAGCTTGAATCCGGGACACAATTCACCCCTCCACTTT.

The V call is TRBV5-1, the J call TRBJ1-3; no definite D call. This CDR3 is 13 amino acids long. V was trimmed by 5 bases and J by 4 bases, leaving 10 bases between them. Looked up from germline, CDR1 is SGHRS and CDR2 is YFSETQ. The CDR3 here is CASRVPDGNTIYF. In DNA form, the CDR3 reads TGCGCCAGCAGGGTACCAGACGGAAACACCATATATTTT. The entire variable domain, with the rest obtained from reference TRBV5-1 and TRBJ1-3, is as follows: KAGVTQTPRYLIKTRGQQVTLSCSPISGHRSVSWYQQTPGQGLQFLFEYFSETQRNKGNFPGRFSGRQFSNSRSEMNVSTLELGDSALYLCASRVPDGNTIYFGEGSWLTVV.

This clone was recorded a few times. This sequence joins TRBV25-1 and TRBJ2-7; 11 bases align to TRBD1. The V and J ends lost 4 bases and 2 bases, in that order; junction bases with no gene match: 7. The length of the CDR3 is 16 residues. The germline CDR1 and CDR2 sequences are MGHDK and SYGVNS. CDR3 in amino acids: CASSGGWDRGTYEQYF. DNA for the CDR3: TGTGCCAGCAGTGGGGGATGGGACAGGGGGACCTACGAGCAGTACTTC.

The genes are TRBV5-1 and TRBJ1-6; 10 bases fit TRBD1. Germline V lookup: CDR1 SGHRS, CDR2 YFSETQ. The CDR3 length is 17 residues. Unmatched junction bases numbered 13, after V lost 2 bases and J lost 11 bases. CDR3 DNA sequence: TGCGCCAGCAGCTTTGATTACTCCGGGACAGGGGACGCACCCCTCCACTTT. It yields the protein CASSFDYSGTGDAPLHF.

This clone was detected once. The chain couples TRBV4-2 to TRBJ1-3, with 7 bases identical to TRBD1. Trimming took 4 bases from V and 2 from J; bases not matched to a gene: 14. The germline CDR1 and CDR2 sequences are LGHNA and YNFKEQ. The CDR3 sequence is 18 residues long. CDR3 in amino acids: CASSPHPDRQAAGNTIYF. DNA of the CDR3: TGTGCCAGCAGCCCCCACCCGGACAGGCAAGCCGCTGGAAACACCATATATTTT.

The V gene is TRBV12-5, the J gene TRBJ2-5; 12 bases are a match to TRBD1. Trimming removed 8 bases from V and 5 bases from J; junction bases left unmatched: 6. From germline, CDR1 is LGHNT and CDR2 FRNRAP. CDR3 length equals 14 residues. The CDR3 coding sequence is TGTGCTAGTTCTTCCGGGACAGGGGGCGAGACCCAGTACTTC. Its protein is CASSSGTGGETQYF.

This CDR3 is CSARPGLYNEQFF. The CDR3, as DNA: TGCAGCGCCCGACCGGGACTCTACAATGAGCAGTTCTTC. The V gene is TRBV29-1, the J gene TRBJ2-1, with D perhaps matching TRBD2 (6 bases). V dropped 7 bases and J dropped 3 bases, with 13 bases sitting between them. This CDR3 is built from 13 residues. Looked up from germline, CDR1 is SQVTM and CDR2 is ANQGSEA.

This chain uses TRBV7-3 with TRBJ2-6, with D possibly TRBD1 on 5 matching bases. Germline loops: CDR1 SGHTA, CDR2 FQGTGA. V was pared by 6 bases and J by 1 base, with 10 bases between. The CDR3 length is 15 residues. CDR3 nucleotides: TGTGCCAGCAGTCTGACAGCATCTGGGGCCAACGTCCTGACTTTC. Amino acid sequence: CASSLTASGANVLTF.

The V and J genes are TRBV7-6 and TRBJ1-1; D unresolved. In germline, CDR1 is SGHVS, CDR2 FNYEAQ. The CDR3 has 14 amino acids. The ends were cut back, 7 bases at V and 1 base at J, with 13 bases in the middle. CDR3 region: CASNFLGRNTEAFF. CDR3 sequence (DNA): TGTGCCAGCAATTTTCTAGGACGGAACACTGAAGCTTTCTTT.

The chain carries TRBV4-2 and TRBJ1-1; no firm D call. V was trimmed by 0 bases and J by 4 bases, leaving 9 bases between them. Germline assignment: CDR1 LGHNA and CDR2 YNFKEQ. The CDR3 runs 14 residues. The CDR3 spells CASSQEEGLTEAFF. CDR3 DNA sequence: TGTGCCAGCAGCCAAGAGGAGGGTCTCACTGAAGCTTTCTTT.

The chain recombines TRBV30 with TRBJ2-7; either TRBD1 or TRBD2 may supply D (5 bases each). The CDR3 is made up of 13 amino acids. V lost 7 bases, J lost 5 bases, and 18 bases lay in between. Germline loops: CDR1 GTSNPN, CDR2 SVGIG (reference sequence). CDR3 sequence: CASWGRGVDEQYF. The CDR3 DNA sequence: TGTGCCTCATGGGGACGGGGTGTCGACGAGCAGTACTTC.

The V and J genes are TRBV6-1 and TRBJ1-2; no definite D call. Deletions cut 4 bases from V and 1 base from J, with 7 bases between. CDR3 length equals 13 residues. CDR1 and CDR2 (germline): MNHNS, SASEGT. CDR3 bases: TGTGCCAGCAGTGGTCGGTTTAACTATGGCTACACCTTC. Translating gives CASSGRFNYGYTF.

There are a few counts of this clone. The chain is built from TRBV30 and TRBJ1-2; perhaps TRBD1 as D (6 bases). The CDR3 is 16 amino acids. The germline CDR1 and CDR2 sequences are GTSNPN and SVGIG (reference sequence). Trimming left V 3 bases short and J 0 bases short, with 17 bases between. CDR3 region: CAWRGSYREANYGYTF. The CDR3 DNA reads TGTGCCTGGAGGGGCTCCTACAGGGAAGCTAACTATGGCTACACCTTC.

This clone was seen a few times. Other DNA sequences in the sample encode the same CDR3. This sequence joins TRBV29-1 and TRBJ2-7; D call uncertain. Germline V gene sequence: CDR1 SQVTM, CDR2 ANQGSEA. The CDR3 consists of 11 residues. V gave up 6 bases and J gave up 2 bases, with 8 bases separating them. Here the CDR3 reads CSVDGAYEQYF. As DNA, the CDR3 is TGCAGCGTGGACGGAGCCTACGAGCAGTACTTC.

This clone was observed a handful of times. This chain connects TRBV30 to TRBJ2-3; no firm D call. V was shortened by 4 bases and J by 0 bases, with 8 bases between the two germline ends. Germline CDR1 reads GTSNPN; CDR2 reads SVGIG (reference sequence). The CDR3 has 13 amino acids. CDR3 DNA: TGTGCCTGGACCGAAAGTAGCACAGATACGCAGTATTTT. Amino acid sequence: CAWTESSTDTQYF.

The J gene is TRBJ2-5, the V gene TRBV10-3; TRBD1 might be the D (6 bases). This CDR3 has 13 residues. Germline assignment: CDR1 ENHRY and CDR2 SYGVKD. Trimming took off 8 bases at V and 4 bases at J, with 14 bases between the two ends. The CDR3: CAIGAARGETQYF. The CDR3 bases are TGTGCCATCGGAGCGGCCAGGGGAGAGACCCAGTACTTC.

This clone was counted only a few times. The chain recombines TRBV7-6 with TRBJ2-1; no definite D call. Germline loops: CDR1 SGHVS, CDR2 FNYEAQ. This CDR3 has 13 amino acids. V was shortened by 7 bases and J by 3 bases, with 10 bases between the two germline ends. The CDR3 is CASTYGGYNEQFF. The CDR3, as DNA: TGTGCCAGCACCTATGGTGGCTACAATGAGCAGTTCTTC.

This chain joins TRBV30 and TRBJ1-2; 10 bases match TRBD1. Germline V gene lookup returns CDR1 GTSNPN and CDR2 SVGIG (reference sequence). Trimming took 7 bases from V and 6 from J; bases not matched to a gene: 5. This CDR3 spans 12 amino acids. CDR3 DNA: TGTGCCTTCCGGGACAGGGGTGATGGCTACACCTTC. It specifies CAFRDRGDGYTF.

This chain uses TRBV6-1 with TRBJ1-2; D gene ambiguous. The CDR3 consists of 13 residues. Between the trimmed V and J ends, which lost 7 bases and 4 bases, there was a span of 13 bases. Germline assignment: CDR1 MNHNS and CDR2 SASEGT. The CDR3 region is CASIGISAYGYTF. CDR3 sequence (DNA): TGTGCCAGCATAGGCATTTCCGCCTATGGCTACACCTTC.

This clone was counted a few times. The chain has TRBV29-1 and TRBJ1-1; unclear D gene. Between the trimmed V and J ends, which lost 4 bases and 0 bases, there was a span of 9 bases. This CDR3 has 13 amino acids. The V gene's germline CDR1 is SQVTM and CDR2 ANQGSEA. The CDR3 coding sequence is TGCAGCGTTGCTTTTCGCTTGAACACTGAAGCTTTCTTT. It is translated as CSVAFRLNTEAFF.

The chain combines TRBV25-1 with TRBJ2-3; D uncertain. The CDR3 loop spans 16 amino acids. Germline V gives CDR1 MGHDK, CDR2 SYGVNS. V lost 5 bases, J lost 0 bases, and 15 bases lay in between. CDR3 residues: CASSSFADGSTDTQYF. In DNA form, the CDR3 reads TGTGCCAGCAGTAGTTTTGCAGACGGGAGCACAGATACGCAGTATTTT.

The DNA for the CDR3 is TGTGCCTGGAATGGTCTGCGGGGGGGAAGAGATACGCAGTATTTT. It codes for CAWNGLRGGRDTQYF. This rearrangement joins TRBV30 to TRBJ2-3; 9 bases align to TRBD2. Germline CDR1 is GTSNPN and CDR2 is SVGIG (reference sequence). The length of the CDR3 is 15 residues. Trimming removed 4 bases from V and 5 bases from J; junction bases left unmatched: 10.

The V call is TRBV6-5, the J call TRBJ1-1; D gene unclear. V was shortened by 4 bases and J by 0 bases, with 3 bases between the two germline ends. The CDR3 covers 12 residues. CDR1 and CDR2 from the germline V gene are MNHEY and SVGAGI. CDR3 amino acids: CASSSVNTEAFF. CDR3 nucleotide sequence: TGTGCCAGCAGTTCAGTGAACACTGAAGCTTTCTTT.

The chain is built from TRBV4-2 and TRBJ1-2; 7 nucleotides match TRBD1. Germline V gene lookup returns CDR1 LGHNA and CDR2 YNFKEQ. The V gene end was trimmed by 4 bases and the J gene end by 5 bases; junction bases not matched to a gene: 4. CDR3 length equals 13 residues. CDR3 DNA sequence: TGTGCCAGCAGCCCCCGGGACAGATATGGCTACACCTTC. Residues: CASSPRDRYGYTF.

The V gene is TRBV6-6, the J gene TRBJ2-5, with D possibly matching TRBD1 (6 bases). CDR1 and CDR2 (germline): MNHNY, SVGAGI (reference sequence). The CDR3 spans 15 residues. The V end lost 2 bases, the J end lost 5 bases, and 15 bases lay between the germline ends. The CDR3 region is CASSYTTGARETQYF. CDR3 DNA sequence: TGTGCCAGCAGTTACACGACAGGAGCCAGGGAGACCCAGTACTTC.

This chain uses TRBV30 with TRBJ1-6; tentatively, D is TRBD1 (5 bases). CDR3 length: 16 residues. Germline V gives CDR1 GTSNPN, CDR2 SVGIG (reference sequence). Trimming left V 1 base short and J 4 bases short, with 14 bases between. The CDR3 reads CAWSAVGTDYNSPLHF. The CDR3 DNA sequence: TGTGCCTGGAGTGCCGTCGGGACGGATTATAATTCACCCCTCCACTTT.

This chain uses TRBV19 with TRBJ2-1; D gene uncertain. The CDR3 has 12 residues. Germline assignment: CDR1 LNHDA and CDR2 SQIVND (reference sequence). V shed 5 bases and J shed 3 bases, with 5 bases lying between them. The CDR3 DNA follows: TGTGCCAGTAGTCCTTACTACAATGAGCAGTTCTTC. It yields the protein CASSPYYNEQFF. The complete variable domain, with remaining parts taken from reference TRBV19 and TRBJ2-1, reads DGGITQSPKYLFRKEGQNVTLSCEQNLNHDAMYWYRQDPGQGLRLIYYSQIVNDFQKGDIAEGYSVSREKKESFPLTVTSAQKNPTAFYLCASSPYYNEQFFGPGTRLTVL.

V is TRBV30 and J is TRBJ2-6; D remains ambiguous. The V and J ends lost 4 bases and 2 bases respectively, with 9 bases between them. CDR1 and CDR2 (germline): GTSNPN, SVGIG (reference sequence). The CDR3 spans 14 residues. The CDR3 DNA is TGTGCCTGGACGGAAATTGCTGGGGCCAACGTCCTGACTTTC. Encoded protein: CAWTEIAGANVLTF.